This T cell receptor beta chain was recovered during a study of regulatory T cells in long-lasting Graves disease. Assembly of TCR beta libraries relied on iRepertoire HTBI primers together with Arm-PCR of CDR3 regions. One entry per CDR3 protein, called by TCRdb with MiXCR from the multiplex PCR reads. The table shows 400,000 to 550,000 distinct CDR3 sequences, with around 15% occurring only once. CDR3 length equals 11 residues. The germline CDR1 and CDR2 sequences are MDHEN and SYDVKM. V shed 2 bases and J shed 8 bases, with 6 bases lying between them. This clonotype was detected ten times or more. Time point here: newly diagnosed GD, antithyroid drugs for less than 3 months. TCR sequences were obtained from RNA taken from PBMCs. These data are also associated with another study on T cells in Graves' hyperthyroidism and ophthalmopathy. From that paper: RT-PCR in the first round (using the HTBI primer set) targeted the TCR CDR3.

The sequencing here drew on peripheral blood mononuclear cells (PBMCs), taken at new diagnosis, from a patient treated with antithyroid drugs. This clonotype was sampled from a woman between 25 and 40 years old with Graves disease. The rearrangement joins TRBV28 to TRBJ1-1; TRBD1 is a possible D gene (5 bases). CDR3 bases: TGTGCCAGCAGTTTAGGGGGGGAAGCTTTCTTT. It specifies CASSLGGEAFF.